These 7 T cell receptor beta chains share one sample of origin, sequenced in a study of T-cell memory formation after mild COVID-19. Using its own MiXCR run on the 5' RACE reads, TCRdb lists one record per CDR3 protein. The sample has about 430,000 distinct CDR3 sequences, 24% seen once. The sample consisted of PBMCs or a T cell subset sorted from them (not recorded which). Source of these receptors: an adult woman who had mild COVID-19 (a few samples of this study predate the infection). Cell type and time point are not known.

This clonotype appeared a few times. This chain links TRBV7-2 with TRBJ2-3; 9 bases align to TRBD2. CDR3 length equals 14 residues. Germline V CDR1 and CDR2: SGHTA, FQGNSA. The V gene end was trimmed by 3 bases and the J gene end by 9 bases; junction bases not matched to a gene: 7. The chain's CDR3 is CASSFSGRSDTQYF. In DNA form, the CDR3 reads TGTGCCAGCAGCTTCAGCGGGAGGTCCGACACGCAGTATTTT.

A few counts support this clonotype. This chain joins TRBV9 and TRBJ1-1; TRBD1 matches at 9 bases. This CDR3 is built from 16 residues. The junction had 7 bases not matched to a gene; V was cut back by 3 bases and J by 1 base. From germline, CDR1 is SGDLS and CDR2 YYNGEE. CDR3 loop: CASSGYRGLKNTEAFF. CDR3 sequence (DNA): TGTGCCAGCAGCGGATACAGGGGGCTCAAGAACACTGAAGCTTTCTTT.

The chain employs TRBV4-2 and TRBJ2-1; weak D call: TRBD2 (6 bases). From germline, CDR1 is LGHNA and CDR2 YNFKEQ. This CDR3 is built from 18 residues. V was cut by 0 bases and J by 0 bases, with 15 bases left in between. CDR3 DNA sequence: TGTGCCAGCAGCCAAGAGGAGGGTCTAGTCAGCTCCTACAATGAGCAGTTCTTC. Translated, it gives CASSQEEGLVSSYNEQFF.

This clonotype turned up a few times. The V gene is TRBV5-1, the J gene TRBJ2-5, with 9 bases identical to TRBD1. J gave up 5 bases and V 4 bases, and 9 bases lay outside the gene matches. The germline V gene encodes CDR1 SGHRS and CDR2 YFSETQ. The CDR3 covers 15 residues. The CDR3 is CASSATQGAWETQYF. The CDR3 bases are TGCGCCAGCAGCGCAACACAGGGGGCATGGGAGACCCAGTACTTC.

This clonotype was counted between two and nine times. The V and J genes are TRBV18 and TRBJ1-2, with D perhaps matching TRBD1 (5 bases). V was pared by 3 bases and J by 8 bases, with 16 bases between. The length of the CDR3 is 14 residues. Germline values: CDR1 KGHSH, CDR2 LQKENI. Here the CDR3 DNA reads TGTGCCAGCTCACCGACCGGGACCACGGGAGGCTACACCTTC. Translating it yields CASSPTGTTGGYTF. Together with reference TRBV18 and TRBJ1-2, the CDR3 gives the full variable domain: NAGVMQNPRHLVRRRGQEARLRCSPMKGHSHVYWYRQLPEEGLKFMVYLQKENIIDESGMPKERFSAEFPKEGPSILRIQQVVRGDSAAYFCASSPTGTTGGYTFGSGTRLTVV.

Only a few counts were recorded for this clonotype. The rearrangement links TRBV5-1 to TRBJ2-5; D gene ambiguous. The CDR3 consists of 11 residues. Germline assignment: CDR1 SGHRS and CDR2 YFSETQ. V was clipped by 6 bases and J by 5 bases, with 8 bases between them. The CDR3 region is CASTGTETQYF. CDR3 coding DNA: TGCGCCAGCACCGGTACGGAGACCCAGTACTTC.

This clonotype has ten or more counts. This chain connects TRBV5-1 to TRBJ2-1; no firm D call. CDR3 length equals 14 residues. Between the trimmed V and J ends, which lost 2 bases and 4 bases, there was a span of 10 bases. CDR1 is SGHRS, CDR2 YFSETQ, per germline. The CDR3 sequence: CASSFGNSYNEQFF. The CDR3 nucleotides read TGCGCCAGCAGCTTTGGTAACAGTTACAATGAGCAGTTCTTC.